This entry lists 9 T cell receptor beta chains sequenced from one sample in a study of Ad26.COV2.S vaccination and SARS-CoV-2 variants. Libraries were prepared by immunoSEQ multiplex PCR; TCRdb keeps only in-frame clonotypes and omits some of them. The sample yields 450,000 to 550,000 clones, roughly 89% seen once. Treatment denoted: 19 received Ad26.COV2.S at low or high dose, single or two shots; roughly 5 received placebo; per-sample allocation not given. Sampling was performed 63 days after the first vaccine or placebo injection. Sequencing used peripheral blood, obtained in a trial of Ad26.COV2.S vaccine versus placebo. Receptor source: a person between 18 and 65 years old who received the Ad26.COV2.S COVID-19 vaccine or a placebo.

As to this clone: Compared with germline, one end of the junction differs, possibly owing to a read error. The chain combines TRBV7-8 with TRBJ1-3, with D hard to call. Germline CDR1 and CDR2: SGHVS and FQNEAQ. The CDR3 spans 11 residues. The CDR3 DNA follows: TGTGCCAGCAGCCCCGACAAACTTCTCCATTTT. Protein: CASSPDKLLHF.

This clone was recorded once. The genes are TRBV15 and TRBJ2-3, with 13 bases matching TRBD2. J lost 6 bases, V lost 0 bases, and 9 bases had no gene match. This CDR3 is 18 amino acids long. Germline assignment: CDR1 LNHNV and CDR2 YYDKDF (reference sequence). In DNA, the CDR3 is TGTGCCACCAGCAGAGAGGGGACTAGCGGGGACGCACGGGATACGCAGTATTTT. Translated, it gives CATSREGTSGDARDTQYF.

V is TRBV7-6 and J is TRBJ1-2; the D is unclear. The germline V gene encodes CDR1 SGHVS and CDR2 FNYEAQ. The CDR3 extends over 15 amino acids. Trimming took 5 bases from V and 5 from J, leaving 18 bases between them. The CDR3 nucleotides are TGTGCCAGCAGCCCGCGAGCGCTATCCCTTTATGGCTACACCTTC. Translation: CASSPRALSLYGYTF.

The chain is built from TRBV6-6 and TRBJ2-7; 7 nucleotides line up with TRBD1. V trimming: 9 bases; J trimming: 6 bases; junction bases outside the gene matches: 20. Germline V lookup: CDR1 MNHNY, CDR2 SVGAGI (reference sequence). The CDR3 is 16 amino acids. The CDR3 reads CASTHYRTGYHSEQYF. For the CDR3, the DNA is TGTGCCAGTACTCATTATAGGACAGGCTATCACTCCGAGCAGTACTTC.

The V and J genes are TRBV3-1 (or the pseudogene TRBV3-2) and TRBJ2-5, with D uncertain. Trimming left V 5 bases short and J 5 bases short, with 9 bases between. The CDR3 has 12 residues. Germline V lookup: CDR1 LGHDT, CDR2 YNNKEL (reference sequence). CDR3 region: CASSYGRETQYF. The CDR3 DNA is TGTGCCAGCAGCTACGGCCGGGAGACCCAGTACTTC.

The chain recombines TRBV15 with TRBJ2-5; TRBD2 matches 9 bases. CDR3 length: 14 residues. Per germline, CDR1 LNHNV and CDR2 YYDKDF (reference sequence). Trimming cost V 4 bases and J 4 bases; bases outside gene matches: 4. CDR3 protein: CATSNRAGGETQYF. DNA for the CDR3: TGTGCCACCAGCAACCGAGCGGGAGGAGAGACCCAGTACTTC.

The V call is TRBV11-1, the J call TRBJ1-3; D perhaps matches TRBD1 (5 bases). CDR3 length: 15 amino acids. The V gene's germline CDR1 is SGHAT and CDR2 FQDESV (reference sequence). V was cut by 3 bases and J by 2 bases, with 11 bases left in between. CDR3 loop: CASSLQGTAGNTIYF. The CDR3 bases are TGTGCCAGCAGCTTGCAGGGAACTGCTGGAAACACCATATATTTT.

This chain links TRBV4-3 with TRBJ2-3; TRBD2 agrees at 7 bases. V trimming: 4 bases; J trimming: 5 bases; junction bases outside the gene matches: 3. The V gene's germline CDR1 is LGHNA and CDR2 YSLEER. This CDR3 spans 13 amino acids. As DNA, the CDR3 is TGCGCCAGCAGCCTCGGGGGGATAGATACGCAGTATTTT. It yields the protein CASSLGGIDTQYF.

This clone has just a few counts. This chain connects TRBV7-2 to TRBJ2-5; D is ambiguous. The CDR3 is 14 residues long. Trimming took off 4 bases at V and 6 bases at J, with 15 bases between the two ends. The V gene's germline CDR1 is SGHTA and CDR2 FQGNSA. CDR3 sequence reads: CASSSSVAVKTQYF. The DNA of the CDR3 is TGTGCCAGCAGCTCTAGTGTTGCGGTTAAGACCCAGTACTTC.